One sample yielded the 8 T cell receptor beta chains listed below, sequenced in a study of blood T cell repertoires in COVID-19. Profiling relied on immunoSEQ multiplex PCR, and the TCRdb table lists in-frame clones only, not all of them. Among 300,000 to 350,000 clones listed, approximately 86% were seen once. The sample taken for sequencing was peripheral blood. The receptors were gathered from a man aged 25 to 40 with COVID-19, enrolled during active disease.

V gene TRBV3-1 (or the pseudogene TRBV3-2) combines with J gene TRBJ1-2, with TRBD1 identical over 9 bases. Germline CDR1 LGHDT, CDR2 YNNKEL (reference sequence). The CDR3 runs 14 residues. After removal of 1 base from V and 5 bases from J, the junction contained 2 bases not matched to a gene. CDR3 coding DNA: TGTGCCAGCAGCCAAGTAGGGACAGGGTATGGCTACACCTTC. This codes for CASSQVGTGYGYTF.

V usage is TRBV5-1 and J usage is TRBJ2-7; TRBD1 agrees at 9 bases. V shed 0 bases and J 1 base; nucleotides not matched to a gene: 2. Per the germline V gene, CDR1 is SGHRS and CDR2 is YFSETQ. The CDR3 totals 15 residues. The CDR3 DNA reads as TGCGCCAGCAGCTTGGATGGGACAGGGTCCTACGAGCAGTACTTC. Translated: CASSLDGTGSYEQYF.

V gene TRBV29-1 combines with J gene TRBJ2-3; TRBD2 matches 8 bases. This CDR3 has 13 amino acids. The V gene's germline CDR1 is SQVTM and CDR2 ANQGSEA. CDR3 DNA: TGCATCGGGAGGGAAACGGCGTCGGGTACGCAGTATTTT. Residues: CIGRETASGTQYF.

With regard to this clone: The sample has other DNA sequences that encode this CDR3 too. The rearrangement joins TRBV18 to TRBJ1-3; TRBD1 matches 7 bases. This CDR3 region has 16 residues. J was trimmed by 0 bases and V by 0 bases; bases with no gene match: 2. CDR1 and CDR2 from the germline V gene are KGHSH and LQKENI. The CDR3 is CASSPPGQSSGNTIYF. Here the CDR3 DNA reads TGTGCCAGCTCACCACCGGGACAGTCCTCTGGAAACACCATATATTTT.

The chain links TRBV11-3 to TRBJ1-4; D call uncertain. Germline-derived CDR1 and CDR2 are SGHNT and YENEEA. This CDR3 is 15 amino acids long. V was pared by 1 base and J by 0 bases, with 6 bases between. In DNA, the CDR3 is TGTGCCAGCAGCTTAGGGAGAACAACTAATGAAAAACTGTTTTTT. This gives the protein CASSLGRTTNEKLFF.

This chain joins TRBV7-9 and TRBJ2-7; TRBD1 matches at 9 bases. The V and J ends lost 2 bases and 1 base, in that order; junction bases with no gene match: 3. CDR1 and CDR2 (germline): SEHNR, FQNEAQ (reference sequence). The CDR3 has 15 amino acids. The CDR3 region has the DNA TGTGCCAGCAGCTTATTCGGACAGGGGTCCTACGAGCAGTACTTC. Translation: CASSLFGQGSYEQYF.

The gene calls are TRBV11-3 and TRBJ2-7, with 7 bases matching TRBD1. Germline V gene sequence: CDR1 SGHNT, CDR2 YENEEA. CDR3 size: 13 residues. V lost 5 bases and J lost 3; bases outside the gene matches: 4. The CDR3 loop reads CASSLGDSYEQYF. CDR3 nucleotides: TGTGCCAGCAGCCTAGGGGACAGCTACGAGCAGTACTTC.

The chain joins TRBV18 to TRBJ2-2, with a possible D match to TRBD1 (5 bases). Per germline, CDR1 KGHSH and CDR2 LQKENI. This CDR3 has 14 residues. With 2 bases removed from V and 5 bases from J, the gap between germline ends came to 9 bases. In DNA form, the CDR3 reads TGTGCCAGCTCACCAGGGGCAGGGACCGGGGAGCTGTTTTTT. Its translation is CASSPGAGTGELFF.